The subject of this entry is one T cell receptor beta chain. These data come from a study of blood T cell repertoires in COVID-19. Study-level background: Samples taken during acute and convalescent COVID-19 were collected in the United States, Italy and Spain. T cells, B-cell-depleted T cells, or PBMCs supplied cDNA or gDNA.

CDR1 is SGHTS and CDR2 is YDEGEE in the germline V gene. V lost 3 bases and J lost 5, with 17 bases in between. CDR3 length: 15 amino acids. This table comes from immunoSEQ multiplex PCR, and its TCRdb copy is limited to in-frame clones, with some not included. The repertoire consists of 150,000 to 200,000 clones, with just under 80% occurring once and the leading ten covering approximately 3%. Sequenced sample: peripheral blood. V is TRBV5-8 and J is TRBJ1-2; possibly TRBD1 for D (5 bases). This TCR derives from a woman of 80 years or more with active or convalescent COVID-19. The CDR3 here is CASSSPYVGAYGYTF. The CDR3 DNA sequence: TGTGCCAGCAGCTCCCCTTACGTAGGGGCTTATGGCTACACCTTC.